This T cell receptor beta chain appears in the sequencing data of a study of cytomegalovirus exposure and HLA in healthy donors. Background on the study: Researchers found that approximately 80% of 398 genotyped donors fell within the Caucasian-associated ancestry cluster. Notes on the study in general: An Asian-associated ancestry cluster reportedly showed fewer N-insertions than the roughly 670-donor mean in a later analysis. HLA alleles were associated with 17,000 or so TCR beta sequences in a later analysis at 0.05 false discovery rate.

Researchers ran the PCR with 60 Vbeta and 13 Jbeta primers. Using immunoSEQ multiplex PCR, the repertoire was profiled, and TCRdb retains in-frame clones only, with some absent. The sample holds around 64,000 clones; roughly 72% are singletons and the top ten take 22%. Comments on this clone: Its antigen is still unknown.

CDR1 SGHTA and CDR2 FQGNSA come from the germline V gene. The CDR3 contains 13 residues. The V end lost 4 bases, the J end lost 4 bases, and 10 bases lay between the germline ends. The material sequenced was PBMCs. The rearrangement joins TRBV7-2 to TRBJ2-5; D gene unclear. The receptor was derived from a woman in her thirties in good health and CMV-seropositive. CDR3 protein: CASSSQVAETQYF. CDR3 in DNA: TGTGCCAGCAGCTCGCAAGTGGCAGAGACCCAGTACTTC. The whole variable domain, remainder taken from reference TRBV7-2 and TRBJ2-5, is GAGVSQSPSNKVTEKGKDVELRCDPISGHTALYWYRQSLGQGLEFLIYFQGNSAPDKSGLPSDRFSAERTGGSVSTLTIQRTQQEDSAVYLCASSSQVAETQYFGPGTRLLVL.